The 13 T cell receptor beta chains given below trace back to one sample, sequenced in a study of blood T cell repertoires in COVID-19. This table comes from immunoSEQ multiplex PCR, and its TCRdb copy is limited to in-frame clones, with some not included. The table lists approximately 82,000 clones, around four fifths of them singletons. The sequencing sample was made of peripheral blood. The source of these receptors is a human donor in a cohort sampled during active COVID-19.

DNA of the CDR3: TGTGCCAGCAGTTACTTTGGGGGGATGACAGATACGCAGTATTTT. Protein product: CASSYFGGMTDTQYF. The chain recombines TRBV6-2 or TRBV6-3 with TRBJ2-3, with D tentatively TRBD2 (6 bases). Germline CDR1 MNHEY, CDR2 SVGEGT. V shed 1 base and J shed 3 bases, with 11 bases lying between them. CDR3 length equals 15 residues.

This chain joins TRBV4-2 and TRBJ2-3; D gene ambiguous. The germline V gene has CDR1 LGHNA and CDR2 YNFKEQ. The CDR3 is 13 amino acids. V lost 4 bases to trimming and J lost 2 bases, with 7 bases between them. This CDR3 reads CASSLSSTDTQYF. Written as DNA, the CDR3 is TGTGCCAGCAGCCTGTCGTCCACAGATACGCAGTATTTT.

The V call is TRBV27, the J call TRBJ1-1; TRBD1 is a possible D gene (5 bases). Trimming removed 6 bases at V and 4 bases at J, with 12 bases between. Germline CDR1 MNHEY, CDR2 SMNVEV (reference sequence). The CDR3 is 13 residues long. CDR3 DNA: TGTGCCAGCAGCTATAACAGGTTCACTGAAGCTTTCTTT. Translated, it gives CASSYNRFTEAFF.

The chain couples TRBV21-1 to TRBJ1-4; the table assigns TRBD1, which was not confirmed against the DNA. TRBV21-1 is a pseudogene locus. The CDR3 contains 15 residues. The CDR3 reads CASSKINSGAEKLFF. In nucleotides, the CDR3 is TGTGCCAGCAGCAAAATAAATTCAGGGGCTGAAAAACTGTTTTTT.

The chain couples TRBV2 to TRBJ2-5; D is perhaps TRBD1 (5 bases). CDR1 is SNHLY and CDR2 is FYNNEI in the germline V gene. The CDR3 totals 13 residues. Trimming took off 3 bases at V and 2 bases at J, with 7 bases between the two ends. CDR3 coding DNA: TGTGCCAGCAGTGATACAGGACAAGAGACCCAGTACTTC. Amino acids: CASSDTGQETQYF.

The rearrangement uses TRBV19 and TRBJ1-1; 7 bases line up with TRBD1. This CDR3 has 14 residues. Losses at the gene ends were 4 bases for V and 5 bases for J; bases not matched to a gene: 7. Germline CDR1 reads LNHDA; CDR2 reads SQIVND (reference sequence). The CDR3 loop is CASSRETGVTEAFF. The CDR3 DNA reads TGTGCCAGTAGTAGAGAAACAGGGGTGACTGAAGCTTTCTTT.

In this sample, this clone turned up a few times. The chain has TRBV6-5 and TRBJ2-5, with D perhaps TRBD1 (5 bases). Per the germline V gene, CDR1 is MNHEY and CDR2 is SVGAGI. The CDR3 covers 13 residues. V lost 7 bases, J lost 5 bases, and 14 bases lay in between. CDR3 nucleotide sequence: TGTGCCAGCAAGGTCCAGGGAACCGAGACCCAGTACTTC. Protein: CASKVQGTETQYF.

This rearrangement joins TRBV19 to TRBJ2-3; tentative D call: TRBD2 (7 bases). This CDR3 is 15 amino acids long. The germline CDR1 and CDR2 sequences are LNHDA and SQIVND (reference sequence). The ends were cut back, 9 bases at V and 2 bases at J, with 18 bases in the middle. CDR3 in amino acids: CASRPRGGPTDTQYF. The CDR3, as DNA: TGTGCCAGCAGGCCAAGGGGGGGCCCCACAGATACGCAGTATTTT.

The J gene is TRBJ2-5, the V gene TRBV6-5; tentatively, D is TRBD2 (6 bases). This CDR3 has 14 residues. Germline V gives CDR1 MNHEY, CDR2 SVGAGI. Trimming took 7 bases from V and 3 from J, leaving 15 bases between them. CDR3 DNA: TGTGCCAGCACTCCCACCTGGGGGGAAGAGACCCAGTACTTC. Protein product: CASTPTWGEETQYF.

The V and J genes are TRBV14 and TRBJ1-6, with D unclear. Trimming took 3 bases from V and 9 from J, leaving 15 bases between them. The CDR3 length is 15 residues. Germline V gives CDR1 SGHDN, CDR2 FVKESK. CDR3 sequence: CASSHKEKVGSPLHF. CDR3 in DNA: TGTGCCAGCAGCCACAAGGAGAAGGTAGGTTCACCCCTCCACTTT. The full variable domain, with the rest looked up from reference TRBV14 and TRBJ1-6, is EAGVTQFPSHSVIEKGQTVTLRCDPISGHDNLYWYRRVMGKEIKFLLHFVKESKQDESGMPNNRFLAERTGGTYSTLKVQPAELEDSGVYFCASSHKEKVGSPLHFGNGTRLTVT.

The chain employs TRBV23-1 and TRBJ2-2, with 10 bases matching TRBD2. TRBV23-1 is placed among ORFs of uncertain function. This CDR3 spans 14 amino acids. The trim removed 6 bases at V and 7 bases at J, leaving 5 bases unmatched. CDR3 in DNA: TGCGCCAGCAGAACCGGGACTAGCGTCGGGGAGCTGTTTTTT. Amino acids: CASRTGTSVGELFF.

This clone was detected many times. The chain uses TRBV5-1 and TRBJ2-7; 10 nucleotides agree with TRBD1. The CDR3 has 14 amino acids. Trimming took 2 bases from V and 5 from J; bases not matched to a gene: 4. Germline CDR1 is SGHRS and CDR2 is YFSETQ. DNA for the CDR3: TGCGCCAGCAGCTTTGGGGGACAGGGGAACGAGCAGTACTTC. This encodes CASSFGGQGNEQYF. The full variable domain, completed using reference TRBV5-1 and TRBJ2-7, is KAGVTQTPRYLIKTRGQQVTLSCSPISGHRSVSWYQQTPGQGLQFLFEYFSETQRNKGNFPGRFSGRQFSNSRSEMNVSTLELGDSALYLCASSFGGQGNEQYFGPGTRLTVT.

This clone came up once. The chain employs TRBV24-1 and TRBJ2-2; no reliable D call. The CDR3 length is 17 residues. CDR1 is KGHDR, CDR2 SFDVKD, per germline. Trimming shortened V by 6 bases and J by 5 bases, and 21 bases separated the two germline ends. The CDR3 sequence: CATSNSEFSIETGELFF. The CDR3 coding sequence is TGTGCCACCAGTAATTCGGAGTTTAGTATCGAAACCGGGGAGCTGTTTTTT.